The 32 T cell receptor beta chains given below trace back to one sample, sequenced in a study of cytomegalovirus exposure and HLA in healthy donors. The PCR ran on 60 Vbeta and 13 Jbeta primers. Assay: immunoSEQ multiplex PCR; the TCRdb copy retains only in-frame clones and omits some. Of about 150,000 clones detected, 75% to 80% appear once; the ten largest clones hold 1.7%. Sequencing input: PBMCs. The receptors come from a woman in her thirties in good health and CMV-seronegative.

The V gene is TRBV7-6, the J gene TRBJ1-1, with a tentative D call TRBD1 (5 bases). This CDR3 spans 13 amino acids. V was shortened by 5 bases and J by 4 bases, with 11 bases between the two germline ends. Looked up from germline, CDR1 is SGHVS and CDR2 is FNYEAQ. The CDR3 loop is CASSPSGITEAFF. In DNA form, the CDR3 reads TGTGCCAGCAGCCCCTCAGGGATCACTGAAGCTTTCTTT. Drawing the rest from reference TRBV7-6 and TRBJ1-1, the complete variable domain is GAGVSQSPRYKVTKRGQDVALRCDPISGHVSLYWYRQALGQGPEFLTYFNYEAQQDKSGLPNDRFSAERPEGSISTLTIQRTEQRDSAMYRCASSPSGITEAFFGQGTRLTVV.

As concerns this clone: A read error may account for a junction end that differs from germline. The genes are TRBV2 and TRBJ2-7; 12 positions agree with TRBD2. There are 13 residues in the CDR3. Looked up from germline, CDR1 is SNHLY and CDR2 is FYNNEI. The CDR3 sequence: CASSVETSGSQDF. CDR3 sequence (DNA): TGTGCCAGCAGTGTCGAGACTAGCGGGAGCCAAGACTTC.

The chain joins TRBV11-2 to TRBJ1-6, with 11 bases fitting TRBD1. Germline values: CDR1 SGHAT, CDR2 FQNNGV. V was pared by 5 bases and J by 6 bases, with 6 bases of the junction left unmatched. The CDR3 is made up of 16 amino acids. For the CDR3, the DNA is TGTGCCAGCAGCCGCGGACAGGGGGCGCGTAATTCACCCCTCCACTTT. Protein sequence: CASSRGQGARNSPLHF.

V and J are TRBV12-5 and TRBJ2-5, with 8 bases fitting TRBD1. The CDR3 contains 14 residues. J gave up 6 bases and V 5 bases, and 8 bases lay outside the gene matches. CDR1 and CDR2 (germline): LGHNT, FRNRAP. Here the CDR3 DNA reads TGTGCTAGTGGTGGTGAAGGACAGGGCAAGACCCAGTACTTC. As protein: CASGGEGQGKTQYF. Full variable domain (outside the CDR3, taken from reference TRBV12-5 and TRBJ2-5): DARVTQTPRHKVTEMGQEVTMRCQPILGHNTVFWYRQTMMQGLELLAYFRNRAPLDDSGMPKDRFSAEMPDATLATLKIQPSEPRDSAVYFCASGGEGQGKTQYFGPGTRLLVL.

The gene calls are TRBV5-1 and TRBJ2-1, with TRBD1 matching over 12 bases. Germline V lookup: CDR1 SGHRS, CDR2 YFSETQ. After removal of 2 bases from V and 8 bases from J, the junction contained 8 bases not matched to a gene. The CDR3 runs 16 residues. CDR3 protein: CASSFPGQGAGDEQFF. DNA of the CDR3: TGCGCCAGCAGCTTCCCGGGACAGGGGGCCGGGGATGAGCAGTTCTTC.

This clone was seen a handful of times. The genes are TRBV5-8 and TRBJ1-2; D is unresolved. CDR1 and CDR2 from the germline V gene are SGHTS and YDEGEE. The CDR3 runs to 15 residues. Trimming took 0 bases from V and 4 from J, leaving 13 bases between them. The CDR3 nucleotides are TGTGCCAGCAGCTTGGCACTACAACCCCCCTATGGCTACACCTTC. It codes for CASSLALQPPYGYTF. The full variable domain, rest sourced from reference TRBV5-8 and TRBJ1-2, is EAGVTQSPTHLIKTRGQQATLRCSPISGHTSVYWYQQALGLGLQFLLWYDEGEERNRGNFPPRFSGRQFPNYSSELNVNALELEDSALYLCASSLALQPPYGYTFGSGTRLTVV.

The CDR3 region has the DNA TGTGCCAGCAGCTCCCCACGGAAGGGGACAAGCAACTATGGCTACACCTTC. Its translation: CASSSPRKGTSNYGYTF. This chain connects TRBV7-9 to TRBJ1-2; weak D call: TRBD1 (6 bases). Germline values: CDR1 SEHNR, CDR2 FQNEAQ (reference sequence). Trimming stripped 4 bases from V and 2 bases from J, with 20 bases between. The CDR3 length is 17 residues.

The chain joins TRBV25-1 to TRBJ2-4; D call uncertain. V gave up 6 bases and J gave up 1 base, with 7 bases separating them. The CDR3 spans 13 residues. Germline V gives CDR1 MGHDK, CDR2 SYGVNS. The CDR3 DNA reads TGTGCCAGCAGGGCCGGGGCCAAAAACATTCAGTACTTC. Residues: CASRAGAKNIQYF.

V is TRBV13 and J is TRBJ2-7, with a weak D call TRBD2 (5 bases). The CDR3 consists of 13 residues. CDR1 PRHDT and CDR2 FYEKMQ come from the germline V gene (reference sequence). The V end was cut by 0 bases, the J end by 9 bases, with 12 bases between. DNA for the CDR3: TGTGCCAGCAGCTTAGGATCAGGACTCGGGCAGTACTTC. Translated, it gives CASSLGSGLGQYF.

The chain links TRBV19 to TRBJ1-6, with 8 bases fitting TRBD1. CDR1 and CDR2 from the germline V gene are LNHDA and SQIVND (reference sequence). The CDR3 length is 13 residues. The J segment lost 11 bases and the V segment lost 7 bases, leaving 7 bases of the junction unmatched. CDR3 bases: TGTGCCAGTACGGACAGGGTCATGACACCCCTCCACTTT. Its protein product is CASTDRVMTPLHF. The entire variable domain, with the rest obtained from reference TRBV19 and TRBJ1-6, is as follows: DGGITQSPKYLFRKEGQNVTLSCEQNLNHDAMYWYRQDPGQGLRLIYYSQIVNDFQKGDIAEGYSVSREKKESFPLTVTSAQKNPTAFYLCASTDRVMTPLHFGNGTRLTVT.

The sample holds a few counts of this clone. This chain uses TRBV6-4 with TRBJ2-3; 9 positions agree with TRBD2. This CDR3 spans 15 amino acids. CDR1 and CDR2 from the germline V gene are MRHNA and SNTAGT. The V segment lost 2 bases and the J segment 2 bases; nucleotides outside the gene matches: 2. CDR3 DNA sequence: TGTGCCAGCAGTGACGGCGGGGGGGACACAGATACGCAGTATTTT. Translation: CASSDGGGDTDTQYF.

There are a few counts of this clone. The CDR3 sequence is CASSRDRVIGGYTF. The DNA for the CDR3 is TGTGCCAGCAGCCGGGACAGGGTAATAGGTGGCTACACCTTC. This chain uses TRBV2 with TRBJ1-2; the match to TRBD1 covers 9 bases. The V and J ends lost 6 bases and 7 bases, in that order; junction bases with no gene match: 9. The CDR3 has 14 residues. Germline V lookup: CDR1 SNHLY, CDR2 FYNNEI.

The chain is built from TRBV6-4 and TRBJ1-1; a weak D match, TRBD1 (6 bases). This CDR3 has 15 amino acids. Trimming took 6 bases from V and 1 from J, leaving 15 bases between them. In germline, CDR1 is MRHNA, CDR2 SNTAGT. CDR3 coding DNA: TGTGCCAGCAGCCCGGGAACAGGGCAGAACACTGAAGCTTTCTTT. Its protein product is CASSPGTGQNTEAFF.

The J gene is TRBJ1-2, the V gene TRBV9; 7 nucleotides agree with TRBD1. With V trimmed by 4 bases and J by 2 bases, 11 bases remained unmatched. The CDR3 totals 16 residues. Germline assignment: CDR1 SGDLS and CDR2 YYNGEE. The CDR3 coding sequence is TGTGCCAGCAGCCCCTATGACAGGGTCGGGAACTATGGCTACACCTTC. Residues: CASSPYDRVGNYGYTF.

V gene TRBV6-5 combines with J gene TRBJ1-5; tentatively, D is TRBD1 (5 bases). CDR1 is MNHEY, CDR2 SVGAGI, per germline. The V gene lost 0 bases and the J gene lost 5 bases, with 8 bases spanning the gap. The CDR3 sequence is 14 residues long. CDR3: CASSYSQGHQPQHF. In nucleotides, the CDR3 is TGTGCCAGCAGTTACTCGCAGGGCCATCAGCCCCAGCATTTT.

This clone was counted between two and nine times. The genes are TRBV7-9 and TRBJ1-1; maybe TRBD1 (5 bases). V was shortened by 4 bases and J by 0 bases, with 12 bases between the two germline ends. The CDR3 runs to 15 residues. Per the germline V gene, CDR1 is SEHNR and CDR2 is FQNEAQ (reference sequence). The DNA of the CDR3 is TGTGCCAGCAGCTCGGGACGGGGGATGAACACTGAAGCTTTCTTT. It specifies CASSSGRGMNTEAFF.

This clone has a handful of counts. The rearrangement links TRBV28 to TRBJ2-7; the match to TRBD1 covers 9 bases. The CDR3 has 14 amino acids. The germline V gene encodes CDR1 MDHEN and CDR2 SYDVKM. V dropped 7 bases and J dropped 2; count of bases not matched to a gene: 6. The CDR3 loop reads CASKGTGLPYEQYF. The CDR3 DNA follows: TGTGCCAGCAAAGGGACAGGGCTCCCCTACGAGCAGTACTTC.

The gene calls are TRBV7-3 and TRBJ2-7; a possible D gene is TRBD1 (5 bases). The CDR3 covers 16 residues. Trimming removed 2 bases at V and 4 bases at J, with 18 bases between. CDR1 SGHTA and CDR2 FQGTGA come from the germline V gene. The CDR3 DNA is TGTGCCAGCAGCTTACCCAGGACATCAACCGGATACGAGCAGTACTTC. Translating it yields CASSLPRTSTGYEQYF.

This clone appeared once. The chain recombines TRBV19 with TRBJ1-5, with D possibly being TRBD1 (6 bases). V was cut by 5 bases and J by 3 bases, with 17 bases left in between. The germline V gene encodes CDR1 LNHDA and CDR2 SQIVND (reference sequence). This CDR3 spans 16 amino acids. The CDR3 here is CASSPLYRAANQPQHF. CDR3 nucleotide sequence: TGTGCCAGTAGTCCCCTCTACAGGGCCGCCAATCAGCCCCAGCATTTT.

The chain recombines TRBV30 with TRBJ2-7, with 9 positions matching TRBD1. From germline, CDR1 is GTSNPN and CDR2 SVGIG (reference sequence). This CDR3 spans 13 amino acids. With V trimmed by 5 bases and J by 1 base, 3 bases remained unmatched. DNA of the CDR3: TGTGCCTGGGGGGGGACAGGGTCCTACGAGCAGTACTTC. Amino acids: CAWGGTGSYEQYF.

The chain joins TRBV6-5 to TRBJ1-3; 8 bases are a match to TRBD1. The CDR3 length is 14 residues. Germline V gene lookup returns CDR1 MNHEY and CDR2 SVGAGI. Unmatched junction bases numbered 4, after V lost 6 bases and J lost 3 bases. CDR3 residues: CASRPDRVGNTIYF. CDR3 DNA sequence: TGTGCCAGCAGACCGGACAGGGTTGGAAACACCATATATTTT.

This clone was picked up one time. The chain carries TRBV10-3 and TRBJ2-7; tentatively, D is TRBD1 (6 bases). Germline lookup yields CDR1 ENHRY and CDR2 SYGVKD. The CDR3 totals 16 residues. The V and J ends lost 3 bases and 0 bases respectively, with 15 bases between them. DNA of the CDR3: TGTGCCATCAGTGATTTCAGGGGTAGTAGCTCCTACGAGCAGTACTTC. Protein sequence: CAISDFRGSSSYEQYF.

The rearrangement links TRBV18 to TRBJ1-2; D is unclear. The CDR3 covers 14 residues. The germline V gene has CDR1 KGHSH and CDR2 LQKENI. The V end lost 3 bases, the J end lost 7 bases, and 15 bases lay between the germline ends. The CDR3: CASSPVELASGYTF. The DNA of the CDR3 is TGTGCCAGCTCACCCGTCGAGCTGGCTAGTGGCTACACCTTC.

Only a few counts were recorded for this clone. The rearrangement joins TRBV27 to TRBJ1-1, with 8 bases matching TRBD1. CDR1 and CDR2 from the germline V gene are MNHEY and SMNVEV (reference sequence). The J segment lost 4 bases and the V segment lost 4 bases, leaving 2 bases of the junction unmatched. There are 13 residues in the CDR3. The CDR3 coding sequence is TGTGCCAGCAGTTCTACAGGGGGCACTGAAGCTTTCTTT. It specifies CASSSTGGTEAFF.

The chain links TRBV6-6 to TRBJ2-3; TRBD2 aligns across 8 bases. Germline V gives CDR1 MNHNY, CDR2 SVGAGI (reference sequence). The CDR3 is 14 amino acids. The trim removed 7 bases at V and 1 base at J, leaving 4 bases unmatched. CDR3 in DNA: TGTGCCAGCAAGGCCGGGGGGGGCACAGATACGCAGTATTTT. Encoded protein: CASKAGGGTDTQYF.

This chain links TRBV29-1 with TRBJ1-1; D may be TRBD1 (5 bases). Germline assignment: CDR1 SQVTM and CDR2 ANQGSEA. V was clipped by 7 bases and J by 1 base, with 16 bases between them. This CDR3 contains 14 residues. CDR3 nucleotides: TGCAGCGCCGCATGGGGGGGAGCGAACACTGAAGCTTTCTTT. Translation gives CSAAWGGANTEAFF.

The chain combines TRBV5-8 with TRBJ1-5, with D possibly being TRBD1 (5 bases). The germline gives CDR1 SGHTS, CDR2 YDEGEE. V was trimmed by 3 bases and J by 4 bases, leaving 20 bases between them. This CDR3 has 17 amino acids. The CDR3 here is CASSSPIGSGGNQPQHF. CDR3 DNA sequence: TGTGCCAGCAGCTCGCCTATAGGGTCGGGGGGGAATCAGCCCCAGCATTTT.

The gene calls are TRBV13 and TRBJ2-7; no firm D call. Trimming cost V 6 bases and J 1 base, with 4 bases left between them. Germline V gives CDR1 PRHDT, CDR2 FYEKMQ (reference sequence). The CDR3 extends over 11 amino acids. This CDR3 is CASSVSYEQYF. The CDR3 DNA reads as TGTGCCAGCAGTGTATCCTACGAGCAGTACTTC.

This chain joins TRBV7-3 and TRBJ2-2; D possibly corresponds to TRBD1 (5 bases). Germline V CDR1 and CDR2: SGHTA, FQGTGA. The CDR3 is 15 amino acids. V was shortened by 2 bases and J by 0 bases, with 7 bases between the two germline ends. CDR3: CASSLGASNTGELFF. CDR3 bases: TGTGCCAGCAGCTTAGGGGCCTCGAACACCGGGGAGCTGTTTTTT.

The V gene is TRBV6-5, the J gene TRBJ1-2, with D perhaps TRBD1 (6 bases). Germline V CDR1 and CDR2: MNHEY, SVGAGI. V lost 6 bases, J lost 4 bases, and 18 bases lay in between. CDR3 size: 15 residues. CDR3 DNA: TGTGCCAGCAGGGACAACAGGGAGGGGATCTATGGCTACACCTTC. It specifies CASRDNREGIYGYTF.

This sequence joins TRBV6-5 and TRBJ1-2; no clear D. V lost 6 bases and J 2 bases, leaving 10 bases between the germline ends. The CDR3 consists of 13 residues. The germline V gene has CDR1 MNHEY and CDR2 SVGAGI. In DNA, the CDR3 is TGTGCCAGCAGCCAAACAGAAAACTATGGCTACACCTTC. Residues: CASSQTENYGYTF.

The V and J genes are TRBV4-3 and TRBJ2-2; D possibly corresponds to TRBD2 (6 bases). Germline V gene sequence: CDR1 LGHNA, CDR2 YSLEER. V was pared by 4 bases and J by 5 bases, with 11 bases between. This CDR3 has 14 amino acids. CDR3 nucleotides: TGCGCCAGCAGCCGCCTGGGGGGAACCGGGGAGCTGTTTTTT. Protein sequence: CASSRLGGTGELFF.